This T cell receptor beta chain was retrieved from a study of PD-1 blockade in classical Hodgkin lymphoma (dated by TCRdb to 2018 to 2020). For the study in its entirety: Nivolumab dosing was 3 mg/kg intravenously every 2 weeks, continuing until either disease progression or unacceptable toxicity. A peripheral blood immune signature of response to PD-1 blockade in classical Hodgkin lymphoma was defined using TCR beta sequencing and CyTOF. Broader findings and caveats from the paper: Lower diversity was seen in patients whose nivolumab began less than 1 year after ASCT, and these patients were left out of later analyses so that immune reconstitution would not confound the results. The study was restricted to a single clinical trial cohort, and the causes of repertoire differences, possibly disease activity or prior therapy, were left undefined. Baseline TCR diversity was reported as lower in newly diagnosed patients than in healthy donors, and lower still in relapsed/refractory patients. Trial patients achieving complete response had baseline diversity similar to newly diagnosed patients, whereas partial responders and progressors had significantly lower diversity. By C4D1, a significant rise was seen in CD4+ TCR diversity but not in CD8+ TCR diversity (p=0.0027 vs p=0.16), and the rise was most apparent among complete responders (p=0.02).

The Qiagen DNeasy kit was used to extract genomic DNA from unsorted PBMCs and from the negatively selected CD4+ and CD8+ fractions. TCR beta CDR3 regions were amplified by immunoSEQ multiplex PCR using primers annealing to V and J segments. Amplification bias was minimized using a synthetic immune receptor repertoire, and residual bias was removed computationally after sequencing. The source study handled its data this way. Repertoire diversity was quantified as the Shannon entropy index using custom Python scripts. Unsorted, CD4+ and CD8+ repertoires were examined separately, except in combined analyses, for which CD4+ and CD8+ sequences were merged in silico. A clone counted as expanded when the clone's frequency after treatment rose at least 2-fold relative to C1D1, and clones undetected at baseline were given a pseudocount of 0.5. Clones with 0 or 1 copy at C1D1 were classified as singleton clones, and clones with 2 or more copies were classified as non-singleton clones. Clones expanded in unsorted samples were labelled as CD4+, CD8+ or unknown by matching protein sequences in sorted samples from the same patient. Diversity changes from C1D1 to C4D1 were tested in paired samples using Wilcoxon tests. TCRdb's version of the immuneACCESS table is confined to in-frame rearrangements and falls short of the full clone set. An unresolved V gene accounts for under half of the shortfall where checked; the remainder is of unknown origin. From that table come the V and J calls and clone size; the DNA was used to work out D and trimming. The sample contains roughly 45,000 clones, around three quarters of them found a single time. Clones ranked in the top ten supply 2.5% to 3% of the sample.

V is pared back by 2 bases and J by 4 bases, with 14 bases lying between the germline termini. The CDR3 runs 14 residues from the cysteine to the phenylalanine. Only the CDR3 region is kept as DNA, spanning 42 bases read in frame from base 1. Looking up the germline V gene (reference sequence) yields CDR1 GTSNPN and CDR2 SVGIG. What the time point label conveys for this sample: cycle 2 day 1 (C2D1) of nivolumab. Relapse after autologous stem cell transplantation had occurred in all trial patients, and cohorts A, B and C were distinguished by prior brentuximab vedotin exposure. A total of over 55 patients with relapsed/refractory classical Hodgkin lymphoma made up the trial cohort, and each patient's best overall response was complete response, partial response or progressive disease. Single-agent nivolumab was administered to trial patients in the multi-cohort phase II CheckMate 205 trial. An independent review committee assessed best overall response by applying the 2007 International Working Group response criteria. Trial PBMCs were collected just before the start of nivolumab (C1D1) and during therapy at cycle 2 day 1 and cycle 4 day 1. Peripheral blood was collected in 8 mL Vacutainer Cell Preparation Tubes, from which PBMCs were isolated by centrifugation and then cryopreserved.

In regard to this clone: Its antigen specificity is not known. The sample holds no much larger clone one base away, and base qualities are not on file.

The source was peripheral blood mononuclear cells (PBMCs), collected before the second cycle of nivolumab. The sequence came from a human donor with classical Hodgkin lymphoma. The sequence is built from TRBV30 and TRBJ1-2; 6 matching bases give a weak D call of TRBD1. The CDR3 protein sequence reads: CAWSTGTGVYGYTF. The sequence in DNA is TGTGCCTGGAGTACAGGGACCGGAGTCTATGGCTACACCTTC.